The clone carrying this T cell receptor beta chain was recorded a few times. Its specificity is unknown. V lost 5 bases and J lost 2, with 16 bases in between. The CDR3 is made up of 15 amino acids. From germline, CDR1 is MNHEY and CDR2 SVGAGI. These data belong to a study of blood T cells in healthy people across ages. Overall study context: The capture of about one barcoded beta molecule per two T cells was achieved by template switching.

General study points: The CMV status of each donor remained undetermined, and this could have confounded shifts in expanded clonotypes. Age brought a roughly linear fall in TCR beta diversity measured per million T cells.

A second PCR of about 6 to 12 cycles used a sample-barcoded 5' primer and a J-beta primer mix. One entry per CDR3 protein results from TCRdb running MiXCR on the 5' RACE reads. Here the sample spans some 1.8 million distinct CDR3 sequences, roughly two fifths being singletons. J is TRBJ2-7 and V is TRBV6-5, with D possibly matching TRBD1 (5 bases). The sample taken for sequencing was blood. This TCR was sampled from a human donor in good health. Written as DNA, the CDR3 is TGTGCCAGCAGTCCACGACGGACAAGCCCCTACGAGCAGTACTTC. It specifies CASSPRRTSPYEQYF.